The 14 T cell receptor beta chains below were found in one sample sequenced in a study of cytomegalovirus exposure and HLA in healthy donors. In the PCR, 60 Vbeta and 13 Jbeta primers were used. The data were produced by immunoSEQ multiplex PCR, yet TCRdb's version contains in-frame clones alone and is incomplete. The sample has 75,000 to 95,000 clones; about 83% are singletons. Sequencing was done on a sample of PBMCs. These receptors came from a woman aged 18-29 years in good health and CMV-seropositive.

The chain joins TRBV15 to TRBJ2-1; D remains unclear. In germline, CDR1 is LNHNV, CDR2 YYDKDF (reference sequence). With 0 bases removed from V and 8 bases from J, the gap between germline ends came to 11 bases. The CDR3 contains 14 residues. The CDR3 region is CATSRDVERDEQFF. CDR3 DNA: TGTGCCACCAGCAGAGATGTCGAAAGAGATGAGCAGTTCTTC.

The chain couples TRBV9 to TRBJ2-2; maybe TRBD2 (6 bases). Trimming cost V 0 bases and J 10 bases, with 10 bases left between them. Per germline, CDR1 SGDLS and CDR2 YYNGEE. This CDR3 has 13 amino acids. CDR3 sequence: CASSVVSGVELFF. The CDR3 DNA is TGTGCCAGCAGCGTAGTTTCGGGAGTGGAGCTGTTTTTT.

CDR3 region: CASSVAGTSWNEQFF. In DNA form, the CDR3 reads TGTGCCAGCAGCGTAGCTGGGACTAGCTGGAATGAGCAGTTCTTC. This rearrangement joins TRBV9 to TRBJ2-1; TRBD2 aligns across 9 bases. The CDR3 has 15 amino acids. Germline values: CDR1 SGDLS, CDR2 YYNGEE. V lost 0 bases to trimming and J lost 7 bases; unmatched junction nucleotides: 5.

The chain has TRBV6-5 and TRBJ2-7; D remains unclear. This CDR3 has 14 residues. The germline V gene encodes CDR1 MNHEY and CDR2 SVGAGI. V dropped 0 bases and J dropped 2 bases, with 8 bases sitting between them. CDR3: CASSYSSRPYEQYF. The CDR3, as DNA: TGTGCCAGCAGTTACTCGAGCCGCCCCTACGAGCAGTACTTC.

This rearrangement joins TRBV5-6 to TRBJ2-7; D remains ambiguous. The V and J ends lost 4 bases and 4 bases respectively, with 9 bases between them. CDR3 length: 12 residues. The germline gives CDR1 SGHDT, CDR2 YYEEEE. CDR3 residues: CASSGWSYEQYF. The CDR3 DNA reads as TGTGCCAGCAGCGGATGGAGTTACGAGCAGTACTTC.

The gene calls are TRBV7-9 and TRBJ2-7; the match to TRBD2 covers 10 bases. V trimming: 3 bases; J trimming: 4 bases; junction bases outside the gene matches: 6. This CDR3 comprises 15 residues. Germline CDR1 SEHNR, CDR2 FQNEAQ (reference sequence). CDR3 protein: CASSFSSGGPYEQYF. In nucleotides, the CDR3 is TGTGCCAGCAGCTTTTCTAGCGGGGGTCCTTACGAGCAGTACTTC.

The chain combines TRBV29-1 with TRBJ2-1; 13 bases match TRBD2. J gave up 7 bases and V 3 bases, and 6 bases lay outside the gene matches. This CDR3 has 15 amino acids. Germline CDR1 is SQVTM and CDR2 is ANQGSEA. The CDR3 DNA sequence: TGCAGCGTTGACCCTATGACTAGCGGGAGGAATGAGCAGTTCTTC. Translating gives CSVDPMTSGRNEQFF.

The CDR3: CASSSRGSSYNEQFF. The DNA of the CDR3 is TGTGCCAGCAGCTCCCGCGGGAGCTCCTACAATGAGCAGTTCTTC. The chain joins TRBV7-6 to TRBJ2-1, with 7 bases that match TRBD2. Per the germline V gene, CDR1 is SGHVS and CDR2 is FNYEAQ. This CDR3 is built from 15 residues. The V gene end was trimmed by 4 bases and the J gene end by 0 bases; junction bases not matched to a gene: 3. The entire variable domain, with the rest obtained from reference TRBV7-6 and TRBJ2-1, is as follows: GAGVSQSPRYKVTKRGQDVALRCDPISGHVSLYWYRQALGQGPEFLTYFNYEAQQDKSGLPNDRFSAERPEGSISTLTIQRTEQRDSAMYRCASSSRGSSYNEQFFGPGTRLTVL.

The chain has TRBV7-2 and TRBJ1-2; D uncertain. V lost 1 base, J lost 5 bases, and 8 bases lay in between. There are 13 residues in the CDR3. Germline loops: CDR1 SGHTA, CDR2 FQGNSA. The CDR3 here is CASSLEAGYGYTF. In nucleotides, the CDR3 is TGTGCCAGCAGCTTAGAAGCGGGGTATGGCTACACCTTC.

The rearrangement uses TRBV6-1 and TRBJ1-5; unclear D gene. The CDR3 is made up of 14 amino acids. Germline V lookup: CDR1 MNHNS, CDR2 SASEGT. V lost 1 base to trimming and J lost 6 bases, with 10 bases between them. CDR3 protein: CASSEVLNFQPQHF. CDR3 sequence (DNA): TGTGCCAGCAGTGAAGTCTTAAACTTTCAGCCCCAGCATTTT.

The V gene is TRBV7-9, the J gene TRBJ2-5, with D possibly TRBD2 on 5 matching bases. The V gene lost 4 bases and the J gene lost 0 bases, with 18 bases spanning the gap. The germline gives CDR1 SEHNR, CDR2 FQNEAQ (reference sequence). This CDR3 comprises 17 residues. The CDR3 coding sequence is TGTGCCAGCAGCTACCCTTTGTCGGGGTTGGACCAAGAGACCCAGTACTTC. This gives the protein CASSYPLSGLDQETQYF.

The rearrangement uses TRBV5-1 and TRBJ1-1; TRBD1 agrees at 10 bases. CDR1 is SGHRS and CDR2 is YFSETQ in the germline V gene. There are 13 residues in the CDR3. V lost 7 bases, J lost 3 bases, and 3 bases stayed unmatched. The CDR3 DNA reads TGCGCCAGCTCGGGACAGGGGCACACTGAAGCTTTCTTT. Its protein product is CASSGQGHTEAFF.

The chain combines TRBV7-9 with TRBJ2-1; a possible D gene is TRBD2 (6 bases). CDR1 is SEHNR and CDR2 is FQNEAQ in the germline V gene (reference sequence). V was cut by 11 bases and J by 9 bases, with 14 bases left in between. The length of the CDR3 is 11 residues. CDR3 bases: TGTGCCTTTGGAGGGAAAGGTGAGCAGTTCTTC. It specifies CAFGGKGEQFF.

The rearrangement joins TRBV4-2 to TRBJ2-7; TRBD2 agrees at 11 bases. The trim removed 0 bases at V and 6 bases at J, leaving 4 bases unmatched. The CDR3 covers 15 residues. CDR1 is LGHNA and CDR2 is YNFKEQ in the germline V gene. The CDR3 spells CASSQDGLAGGEQYF. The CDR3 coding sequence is TGTGCCAGCAGCCAAGATGGCCTAGCGGGAGGCGAGCAGTACTTC.